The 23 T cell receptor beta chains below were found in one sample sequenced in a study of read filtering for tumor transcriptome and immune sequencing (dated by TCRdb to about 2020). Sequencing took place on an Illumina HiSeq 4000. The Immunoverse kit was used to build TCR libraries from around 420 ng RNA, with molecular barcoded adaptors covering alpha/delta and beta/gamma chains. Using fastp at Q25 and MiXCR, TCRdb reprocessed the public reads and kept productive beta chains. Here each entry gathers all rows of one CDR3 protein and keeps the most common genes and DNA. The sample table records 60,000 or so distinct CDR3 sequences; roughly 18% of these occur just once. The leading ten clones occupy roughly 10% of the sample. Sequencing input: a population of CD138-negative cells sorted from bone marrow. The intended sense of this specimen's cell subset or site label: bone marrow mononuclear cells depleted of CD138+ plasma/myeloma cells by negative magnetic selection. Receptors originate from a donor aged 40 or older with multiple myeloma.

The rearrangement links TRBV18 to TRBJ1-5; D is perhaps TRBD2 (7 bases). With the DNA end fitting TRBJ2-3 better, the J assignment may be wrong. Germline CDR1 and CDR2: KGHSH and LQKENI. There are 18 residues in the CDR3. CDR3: CASSTLPAGDISNQPQYF. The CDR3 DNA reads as TGTGCCAGCTCAACACTCCCTGCGGGGGACATAAGCAATCAGCCCCAGTATTTT.

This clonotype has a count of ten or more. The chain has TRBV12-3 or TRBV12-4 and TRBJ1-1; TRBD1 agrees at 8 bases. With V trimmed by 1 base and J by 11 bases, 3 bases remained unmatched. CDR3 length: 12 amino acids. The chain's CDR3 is CASSLGRGPAFF. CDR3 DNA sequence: TGTGCCAGCAGTTTAGGCAGGGGGCCTGCTTTCTTT.

This CDR3 reads CASSRGQGRTEAFF. CDR3 nucleotides: TGTGCCAGCAGCAGAGGACAGGGTAGGACTGAAGCTTTCTTT. This rearrangement joins TRBV7-3 to TRBJ1-1; 8 nucleotides match TRBD1. This CDR3 has 14 amino acids. After removal of 5 bases from V and 5 bases from J, the junction contained 7 bases not matched to a gene. Germline lookup yields CDR1 SGHTA and CDR2 FQGTGA.

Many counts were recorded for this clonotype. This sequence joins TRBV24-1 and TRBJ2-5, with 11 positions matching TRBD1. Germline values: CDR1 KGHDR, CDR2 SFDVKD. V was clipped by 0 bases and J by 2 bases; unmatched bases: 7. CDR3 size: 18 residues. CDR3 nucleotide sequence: TGTGCCACCAGTGATTTGCCTAGGACAGGGGGCTTACAAGAGACCCAGTACTTC. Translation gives CATSDLPRTGGLQETQYF.

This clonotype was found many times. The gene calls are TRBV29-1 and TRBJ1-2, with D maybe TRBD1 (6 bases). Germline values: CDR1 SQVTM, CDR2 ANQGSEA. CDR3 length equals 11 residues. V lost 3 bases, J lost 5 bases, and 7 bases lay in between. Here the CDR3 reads CSVETGYGYTF. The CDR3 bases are TGCAGCGTTGAGACAGGTTATGGCTACACCTTC.

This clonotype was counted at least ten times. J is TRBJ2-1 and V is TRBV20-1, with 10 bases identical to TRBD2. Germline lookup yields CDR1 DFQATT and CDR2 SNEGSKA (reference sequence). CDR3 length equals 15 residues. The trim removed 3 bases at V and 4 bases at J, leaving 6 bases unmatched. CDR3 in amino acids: CSARSGGAGYNEQFF. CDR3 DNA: TGCAGTGCTAGGAGCGGGGGGGCGGGGTACAATGAGCAGTTCTTC.

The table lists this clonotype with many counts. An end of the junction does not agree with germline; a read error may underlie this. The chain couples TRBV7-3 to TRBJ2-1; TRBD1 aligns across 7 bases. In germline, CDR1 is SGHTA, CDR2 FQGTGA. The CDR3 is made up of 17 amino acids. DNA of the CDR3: TGTGCCAGCAGCCCGACCGGGACAGAGAACCTCTACAGTGAGCAGTTCTTC. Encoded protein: CASSPTGTENLYSEQFF.

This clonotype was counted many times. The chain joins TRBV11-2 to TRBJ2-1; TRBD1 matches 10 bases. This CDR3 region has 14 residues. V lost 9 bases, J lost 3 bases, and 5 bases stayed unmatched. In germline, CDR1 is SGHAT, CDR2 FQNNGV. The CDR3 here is CASTGDRGYNEQFF. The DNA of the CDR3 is TGTGCCAGTACCGGGGACAGGGGCTACAATGAGCAGTTCTTC.

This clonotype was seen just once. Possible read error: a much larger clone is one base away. The CDR3 here is CASSAAGWGLHF. The CDR3 DNA is TGTGCCAGCAGTGCCGCGGGGTGGGGATTACACTTC. The gene calls are TRBV28 and TRBJ2-7; D is possibly TRBD2 (6 bases). The CDR3 loop spans 12 amino acids. CDR1 is MDHEN and CDR2 is SYDVKM in the germline V gene. Full variable domain (rest looked up from reference TRBV28 and TRBJ2-7): DVKVTQSSRYLVKRTGEKVFLECVQDMDHENMFWYRQDPGLGLRLIYFSYDVKMKEKGDIPEGYSVSREKKERFSLILESASTNQTSMYLCASSAAGWGLHFGPGTRLTVT.

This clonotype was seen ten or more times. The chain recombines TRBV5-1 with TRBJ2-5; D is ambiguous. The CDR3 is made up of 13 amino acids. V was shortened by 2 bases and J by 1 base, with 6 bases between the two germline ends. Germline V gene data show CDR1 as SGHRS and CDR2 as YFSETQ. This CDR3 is CASSLYGQETQYF. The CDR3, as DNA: TGCGCCAGCAGCTTATACGGCCAAGAGACCCAGTACTTC.

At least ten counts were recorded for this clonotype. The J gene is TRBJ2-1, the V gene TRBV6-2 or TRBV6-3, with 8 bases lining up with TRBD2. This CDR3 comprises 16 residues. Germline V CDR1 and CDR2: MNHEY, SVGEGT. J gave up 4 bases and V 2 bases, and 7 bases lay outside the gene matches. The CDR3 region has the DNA TGTGCCAGCAGTTACGATTCCGGGGGGGCTTACAATGAGCAGTTCTTC. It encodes CASSYDSGGAYNEQFF.

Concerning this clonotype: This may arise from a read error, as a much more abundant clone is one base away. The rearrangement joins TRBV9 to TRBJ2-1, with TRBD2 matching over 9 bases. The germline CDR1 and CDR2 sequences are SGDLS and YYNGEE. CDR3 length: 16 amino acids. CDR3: CASSPRRAGGQNERFF. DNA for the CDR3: TGTGCCAGCAGCCCCCGTCGTGCGGGGGGGCAGAATGAGCGGTTCTTC.

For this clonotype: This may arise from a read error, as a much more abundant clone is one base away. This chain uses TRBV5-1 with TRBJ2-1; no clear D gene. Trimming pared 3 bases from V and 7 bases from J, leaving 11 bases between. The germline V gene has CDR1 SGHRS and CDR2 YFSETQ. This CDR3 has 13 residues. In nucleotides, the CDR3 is TGCGCCAGCAGCTCTGCGGCGAGAAATGAGCAGTTCTTC. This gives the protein CASSSAARNEQFF. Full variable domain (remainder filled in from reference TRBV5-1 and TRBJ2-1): KAGVTQTPRYLIKTRGQQVTLSCSPISGHRSVSWYQQTPGQGLQFLFEYFSETQRNKGNFPGRFSGRQFSNSRSEMNVSTLELGDSALYLCASSSAARNEQFFGPGTRLTVL.

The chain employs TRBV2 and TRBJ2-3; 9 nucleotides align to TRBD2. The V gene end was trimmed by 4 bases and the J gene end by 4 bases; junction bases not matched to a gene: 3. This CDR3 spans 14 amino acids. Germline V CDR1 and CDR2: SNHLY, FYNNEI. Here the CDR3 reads CASSGIAGADTQYF. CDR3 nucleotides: TGTGCCAGCAGTGGTATAGCGGGAGCAGATACGCAGTATTTT.

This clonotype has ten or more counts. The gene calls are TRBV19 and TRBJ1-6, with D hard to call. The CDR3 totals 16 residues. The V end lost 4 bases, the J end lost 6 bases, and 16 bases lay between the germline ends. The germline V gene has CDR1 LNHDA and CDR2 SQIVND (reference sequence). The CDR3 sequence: CASSNRRLGINSPLHF. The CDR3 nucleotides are TGTGCCAGTAGTAATAGACGGCTTGGGATTAATTCACCCCTCCACTTT.

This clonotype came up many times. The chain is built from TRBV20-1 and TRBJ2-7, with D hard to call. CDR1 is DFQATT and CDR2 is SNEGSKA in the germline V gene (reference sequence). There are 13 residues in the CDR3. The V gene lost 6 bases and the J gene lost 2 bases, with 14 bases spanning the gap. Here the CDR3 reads CSAPEHMTYEQYF. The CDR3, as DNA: TGCAGTGCCCCGGAACATATGACCTACGAGCAGTACTTC.

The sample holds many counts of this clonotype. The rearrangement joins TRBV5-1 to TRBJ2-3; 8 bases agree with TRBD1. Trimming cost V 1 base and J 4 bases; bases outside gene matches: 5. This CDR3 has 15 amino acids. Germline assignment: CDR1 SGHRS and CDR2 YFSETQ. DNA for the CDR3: TGCGCCAGCAGCTTGAGGCAGGGGGCTTCAGATACGCAGTATTTT. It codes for CASSLRQGASDTQYF.

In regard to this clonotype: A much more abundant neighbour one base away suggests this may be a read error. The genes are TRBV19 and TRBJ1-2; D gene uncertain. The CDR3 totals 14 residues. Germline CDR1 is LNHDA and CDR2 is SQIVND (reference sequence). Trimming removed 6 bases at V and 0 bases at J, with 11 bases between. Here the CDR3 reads CASSPGDSNYGYTF. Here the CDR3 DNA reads TGTGCCAGTAGCCCCGGGGATTCTAACTATGGCTACACCTTC.

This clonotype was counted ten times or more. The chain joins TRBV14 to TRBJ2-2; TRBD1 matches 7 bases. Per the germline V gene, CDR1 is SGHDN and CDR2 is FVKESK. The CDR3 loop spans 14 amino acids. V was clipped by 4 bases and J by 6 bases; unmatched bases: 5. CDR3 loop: CASSRDRVSGELFF. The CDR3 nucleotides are TGTGCCAGCAGCCGAGACAGGGTTTCCGGGGAGCTGTTTTTT.

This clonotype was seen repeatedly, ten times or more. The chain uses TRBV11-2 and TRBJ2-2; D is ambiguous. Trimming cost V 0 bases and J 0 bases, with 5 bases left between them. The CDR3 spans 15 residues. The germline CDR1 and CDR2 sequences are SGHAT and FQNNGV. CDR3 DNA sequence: TGTGCCAGCAGCTTAGACTACTCGAACACCGGGGAGCTGTTTTTT. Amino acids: CASSLDYSNTGELFF.

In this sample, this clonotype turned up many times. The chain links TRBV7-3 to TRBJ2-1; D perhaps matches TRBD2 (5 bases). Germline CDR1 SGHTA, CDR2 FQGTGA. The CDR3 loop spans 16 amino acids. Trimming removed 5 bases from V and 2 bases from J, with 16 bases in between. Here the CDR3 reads CASSVGGPSPYNEQFF. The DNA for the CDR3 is TGTGCCAGCAGCGTCGGCGGGCCGTCGCCCTACAATGAGCAGTTCTTC.

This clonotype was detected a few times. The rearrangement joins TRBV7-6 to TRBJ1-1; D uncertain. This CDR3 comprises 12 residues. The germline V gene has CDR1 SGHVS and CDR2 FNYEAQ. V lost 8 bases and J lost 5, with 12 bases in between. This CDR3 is CASRDLGTEAFF. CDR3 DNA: TGTGCCAGCCGCGATCTGGGTACTGAAGCTTTCTTT. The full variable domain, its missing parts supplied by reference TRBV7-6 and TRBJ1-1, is GAGVSQSPRYKVTKRGQDVALRCDPISGHVSLYWYRQALGQGPEFLTYFNYEAQQDKSGLPNDRFSAERPEGSISTLTIQRTEQRDSAMYRCASRDLGTEAFFGQGTRLTVV.

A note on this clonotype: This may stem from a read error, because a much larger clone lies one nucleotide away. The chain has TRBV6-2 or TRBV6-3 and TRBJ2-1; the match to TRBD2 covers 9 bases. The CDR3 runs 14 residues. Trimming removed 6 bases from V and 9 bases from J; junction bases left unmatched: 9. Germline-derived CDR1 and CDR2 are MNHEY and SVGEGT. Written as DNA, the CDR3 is TGTGCCAGCAGCCCGGGACTAGCATCCGGTGAGCAGTTCTTC. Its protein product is CASSPGLASGEQFF.